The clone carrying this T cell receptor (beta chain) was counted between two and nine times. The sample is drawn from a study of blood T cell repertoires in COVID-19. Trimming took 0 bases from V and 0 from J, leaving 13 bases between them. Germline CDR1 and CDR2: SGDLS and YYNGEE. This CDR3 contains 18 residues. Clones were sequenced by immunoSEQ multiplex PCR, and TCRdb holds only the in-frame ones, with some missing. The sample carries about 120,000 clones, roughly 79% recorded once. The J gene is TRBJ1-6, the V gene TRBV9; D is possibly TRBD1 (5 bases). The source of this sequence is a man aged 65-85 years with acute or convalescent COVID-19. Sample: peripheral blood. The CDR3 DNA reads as TGTGCCAGCAGCGTAGATTCGGGGGACTTCTCCTATAATTCACCCCTCCACTTT. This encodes CASSVDSGDFSYNSPLHF. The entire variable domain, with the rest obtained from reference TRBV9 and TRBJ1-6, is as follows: DSGVTQTPKHLITATGQRVTLRCSPRSGDLSVYWYQQSLDQGLQFLIQYYNGEERAKGNILERFSAQQFPDLHSELNLSSLELGDSALYFCASSVDSGDFSYNSPLHFGNGTRLTVT.